These T cell receptor beta chains were read from a single sample in a study of technical replicates of blood from several donors. Profiled with immunoSEQ multiplex PCR; TCRdb holds only in-frame clones, not every one. This table has around 76,000 clones, around nine tenths appearing once. The specimen was T cells isolated from PBMCs. The receptor source for this set is a human donor in good health. Each CDR3 is given with its conserved first and last residue. D genes are given only for firm matches. Not all rows give a size; the values are once, few, many and, for expanded clones, a class.

size	J	D	length	V	DNA	CDR3
once	TRBJ2-2	-	13	TRBV4-1	TGCGCCAGCAGCCACCCTTTTACCGGGGAGCTGTTTTTT	CASSHPFTGELFF
few	TRBJ1-4	-	17	TRBV19	TGTGCCACCGACGCGGGGCGAACGATTGCAACTAATGAAAAACTGTTTTTT	CATDAGRTIATNEKLFF
once	TRBJ2-3	TRBD2	15	TRBV4-1	TGCGCCAGCAGCCAAAAGACTAGCAGCACAGATACGCAGTATTTT	CASSQKTSSTDTQYF
-	TRBJ2-1	-	13	TRBV5-1	TGCGCCAGCAGCTTCGGACAGAACAATGAGCAGTTCTTC	CASSFGQNNEQFF
-	TRBJ1-1	TRBD1	15	TRBV4-1	TGCGCCAGCAGCCAACTACAGGGGGGGAACACTGAAGCTTTCTTT	CASSQLQGGNTEAFF
-	TRBJ2-3	TRBD2	19	TRBV7-8	TGTGCCAGCAGCTTAGCGTTTTTTCGGACTAGCGGGGGCACAGATACGCAGTATTTT	CASSLAFFRTSGGTDTQYF
-	TRBJ1-1	-	16	TRBV21-1	TGTGCCAGCAGCAATCCAGAGGACAGGGAGAACACTGAAGCTTTCTTT	CASSNPEDRENTEAFF
-	TRBJ2-1	-	13	TRBV5-1	TGCGCCAGCAGTGCACCGGGAACCCGCTTGGCGTTCTTC	CASSAPGTRLAFF
once	TRBJ2-1	-	14	TRBV7-9	TGTGCCAGCAGCCGTGGGGCAGGCGGGGATGAGCAGTTCTTC	CASSRGAGGDEQFF
-	TRBJ2-3	-	15	TRBV7-3	TGTGCCAGCAGCTTTCGAGGGGGGGTCACAGATACGCAGTATTTT	CASSFRGGVTDTQYF
once	TRBJ2-7	TRBD2	16	TRBV28	TGTGCCAGCAGTTCCCCCCCGCCGCGGGGGATCTACGAGCAGTACTTC	CASSSPPPRGIYEQYF
-	TRBJ1-4	-	12	TRBV7-9	TGTGCCAGCAGCCCGGGGAATGAAAAACTGTTTTTT	CASSPGNEKLFF
-	TRBJ2-7	-	12	TRBV7-9	TGTGCCAGCAGCTCTCTAGTTTACGAGCAGTACTTC	CASSSLVYEQYF
-	TRBJ2-3	-	16	TRBV25-1	TGTGCCAGCAGTGAATTGTCGGGAGTTTACACAGATACGCAGTATTTT	CASSELSGVYTDTQYF
-	TRBJ2-3	TRBD2	15	TRBV7-2	TGTGCCAGCAGCTTTAGCGGGGCGTCCACAGATACGCAGTATTTT	CASSFSGASTDTQYF
-	TRBJ2-7	TRBD2	14	TRBV28	TGTGCCAGCAGCGGGGCTAGCGGGCCGAGGGAGCAGTACTTC	CASSGASGPREQYF
-	TRBJ1-2	-	13	TRBV6-1	TGTGCCAGCAGTGAACAGGGTATCTATGGCTACACCTTC	CASSEQGIYGYTF
-	TRBJ1-1	-	14	TRBV15	TGTGCCACCAGCAGAGGAGAGGGTAAGTCTGAAGCTTTCTTT	CATSRGEGKSEAFF